One sample yielded the 32 T cell receptor beta chains listed below, sequenced in a study of blood T cell repertoires in COVID-19 (dated by TCRdb to the early 2020s). Receptor libraries were prepared by the immunoSEQ multiplex PCR assay. TCRdb mirrors the immuneACCESS table, restricted to in-frame sequences. Some clones are absent from its copies; in checked studies, under half trace to an unresolved V gene, and the reason for the others is unknown. The table for this sample lists under 60,000 clones; roughly nine tenths of them were counted only once. More than 3% of the sample is taken by the ten largest. The sample comprised peripheral blood. The receptors shown here come from a human donor in a cohort sampled during active COVID-19.

The chain couples TRBV11-3 to TRBJ2-7; possible D gene TRBD2, 5 bases. The V gene lost 0 bases and the J gene lost 4 bases, with 16 bases spanning the gap. Per germline, CDR1 SGHNT and CDR2 YENEEA. The CDR3 has 16 amino acids. The DNA for the CDR3 is TGTGCCAGCAGCTTAGATCAGCGGACGGCGAGATACGAGCAGTACGTC. This translates into CASSLDQRTARYEQYV.

The chain links TRBV7-9 to TRBJ2-7; 10 nucleotides match TRBD1. The CDR3 consists of 14 residues. V lost 6 bases to trimming and J lost 1 base; unmatched junction nucleotides: 3. Per germline, CDR1 SEHNR and CDR2 FQNEAQ (reference sequence). Here the CDR3 reads CASRPGQGSYEQYF. As DNA, the CDR3 is TGTGCCAGCAGGCCGGGACAGGGGTCCTACGAGCAGTACTTC. The whole variable domain, filled in from reference TRBV7-9 and TRBJ2-7, reads DTGVSQNPRHKITKRGQNVTFRCDPISEHNRLYWYRQTLGQGPEFLTYFQNEAQLEKSRLLSDRFSAERPKGSFSTLEIQRTEQGDSAMYLCASRPGQGSYEQYFGPGTRLTVT.

J is TRBJ1-1 and V is TRBV27, with D perhaps TRBD1 (5 bases). V was clipped by 5 bases and J by 1 base, with 8 bases between them. This CDR3 is 13 amino acids long. In germline, CDR1 is MNHEY, CDR2 SMNVEV (reference sequence). CDR3 DNA sequence: TGTGCCAGCAGTCCCGGGGGGAACACTGAAGCTTTCTTT. Translating gives CASSPGGNTEAFF.

The chain is built from TRBV5-6 and TRBJ2-3; 7 nucleotides align to TRBD2. The CDR3 has 15 amino acids. CDR1 and CDR2 (germline): SGHDT, YYEEEE. V lost 4 bases and J lost 1; bases outside the gene matches: 6. This chain's CDR3 is CASSQYGGGTDTQYF. The CDR3 DNA reads as TGTGCCAGCAGCCAATATGGGGGGGGCACAGATACGCAGTATTTT.

The V call is TRBV6-4, the J call TRBJ2-3; 10 nucleotides match TRBD1. J lost 4 bases, V lost 3 bases, and 1 base had no gene match. The CDR3 spans 14 residues. Per germline, CDR1 MRHNA and CDR2 SNTAGT. The CDR3 nucleotides are TGTGCCAGCAGTGAGACAGGGGGCGCAGATACGCAGTATTTT. This codes for CASSETGGADTQYF.

The chain carries TRBV5-6 and TRBJ2-3, with 11 bases lining up with TRBD2. The germline V gene has CDR1 SGHDT and CDR2 YYEEEE. V dropped 4 bases and J dropped 1; count of bases not matched to a gene: 5. CDR3 size: 16 residues. As DNA, the CDR3 is TGTGCCAGCAGCCGGCCGGGACTAGCGGGCACAGATACGCAGTATTTT. Encoded protein: CASSRPGLAGTDTQYF.

The chain employs TRBV7-6 and TRBJ2-5; no clear D. The CDR3 covers 14 residues. Trimming took 0 bases from V and 5 from J, leaving 10 bases between them. The germline V gene has CDR1 SGHVS and CDR2 FNYEAQ. This CDR3 is CASSLARVRETQYF. CDR3 in DNA: TGTGCCAGCAGCTTAGCTAGAGTCCGGGAGACCCAGTACTTC.

The chain couples TRBV5-6 to TRBJ2-5, with no clear D. Trimming left V 4 bases short and J 5 bases short, with 12 bases between. The CDR3 totals 13 residues. The V gene's germline CDR1 is SGHDT and CDR2 YYEEEE. The CDR3 is CASSTLVLETQYF. CDR3 DNA sequence: TGTGCCAGCAGCACGCTAGTTCTGGAGACCCAGTACTTC.

CDR3 region: CASSFHGGQLNYGYTF. CDR3 nucleotides: TGTGCCAGCAGTTTCCACGGGGGGCAATTAAACTATGGCTACACCTTC. The rearrangement uses TRBV13 and TRBJ1-2; D possibly corresponds to TRBD1 (6 bases). The CDR3 is 16 amino acids. The V gene's germline CDR1 is PRHDT and CDR2 FYEKMQ (reference sequence). Trimming took off 6 bases at V and 2 bases at J, with 19 bases between the two ends.

The chain carries TRBV28 and TRBJ1-6; D call uncertain. Germline CDR1 MDHEN, CDR2 SYDVKM. Trimming pared 6 bases from V and 6 bases from J, leaving 6 bases between. The CDR3 spans 12 residues. For the CDR3, the DNA is TGTGCCAGCAGCTTCAGTAATTCACCCCTCCACTTT. It encodes CASSFSNSPLHF.

The chain joins TRBV11-2 to TRBJ2-7; 9 nucleotides match TRBD1. J was trimmed by 1 base and V by 0 bases; bases with no gene match: 4. The germline V gene encodes CDR1 SGHAT and CDR2 FQNNGV. This CDR3 has 16 amino acids. The CDR3 DNA follows: TGTGCCAGCAGCTTAGATCTGGGACAGGGTTCCTACGAGCAGTACGTC. Protein product: CASSLDLGQGSYEQYV.

The chain links TRBV4-1 to TRBJ1-5, with 7 bases aligning to TRBD1. CDR1 and CDR2 (germline): MGHRA, YSYEKL. CDR3 length equals 16 residues. The ends lost 4 bases at V and 5 bases at J; junction bases unmatched: 11. The CDR3 region is CASSPAGTVGDQPQHF. In nucleotides, the CDR3 is TGCGCCAGCAGCCCTGCAGGGACAGTGGGGGATCAGCCCCAGCATTTT.

The CDR3 DNA is TGTGCCAGCAGTTACGGGCCGCATTTTAGCAATCAGCCCCAGCATTTT. Its protein is CASSYGPHFSNQPQHF. This sequence joins TRBV6-5 and TRBJ1-5, with D hard to call. Germline CDR1 and CDR2: MNHEY and SVGAGI. The CDR3 sequence is 16 residues long. Trimming took off 2 bases at V and 0 bases at J, with 11 bases between the two ends.

This sequence joins TRBV28 and TRBJ2-7, with D possibly TRBD2 on 5 matching bases. CDR3 length: 13 amino acids. Germline V gives CDR1 MDHEN, CDR2 SYDVKM. The germline V and J ends were trimmed by 1 base and 2 bases, with 6 bases remaining between them. CDR3 residues: CASSLYGAYEQYF. The CDR3 region has the DNA TGTGCCAGCAGTTTATACGGGGCCTACGAGCAGTACTTC.

The rearrangement uses TRBV18 and TRBJ2-5; D remains unclear. V was cut by 6 bases and J by 0 bases, with 11 bases left in between. CDR1 KGHSH and CDR2 LQKENI come from the germline V gene. The CDR3 has 14 residues. In DNA, the CDR3 is TGTGCCAGCTCCCATACACAGTACCAAGAGACCCAGTACTTC. It yields the protein CASSHTQYQETQYF.

This chain connects TRBV7-2 to TRBJ2-7; D is unclear. This CDR3 region has 15 residues. Germline CDR1 and CDR2: SGHTA and FQGNSA. Trimming shortened V by 1 base and J by 0 bases, and 10 bases separated the two germline ends. The DNA for the CDR3 is TGTGCCAGCAGCTTAGTAGGCAGGCTCTCCTACGAGCAGTACTTC. Translating gives CASSLVGRLSYEQYF.

V gene TRBV11-2 combines with J gene TRBJ2-3; possible D gene TRBD2, 7 bases. The V gene's germline CDR1 is SGHAT and CDR2 FQNNGV. V was trimmed by 3 bases and J by 11 bases, leaving 15 bases between them. This CDR3 contains 13 residues. The CDR3: CASSFRGRGQQYF. As DNA, the CDR3 is TGTGCCAGCAGCTTTAGGGGGAGGGGACAGCAGTATTTT.

The chain uses TRBV13 and TRBJ1-5; tentatively, D is TRBD1 (6 bases). Germline V gene lookup returns CDR1 PRHDT and CDR2 FYEKMQ (reference sequence). Trimming pared 2 bases from V and 1 base from J, leaving 12 bases between. The length of the CDR3 is 16 residues. CDR3 DNA sequence: TGTGCCAGCAGCTTACGATCAGGGACAAGCAATCAGCCCCAGCATTTT. Translation: CASSLRSGTSNQPQHF.

This chain links TRBV2 with TRBJ2-7, with 9 nucleotides matching TRBD2. Germline V gene sequence: CDR1 SNHLY, CDR2 FYNNEI. The CDR3 sequence is 15 residues long. Trimming at V came to 4 bases and at J to 1 base, leaving 5 bases not matched to a gene. CDR3 nucleotides: TGTGCCAGCAGTGCCGGGCTAGCGGGGTCCTACGAGCAGTACGTC. Residues: CASSAGLAGSYEQYV.

The V call is TRBV24-1, the J call TRBJ2-1; maybe TRBD2 (6 bases). V shed 2 bases and J shed 3 bases, with 13 bases lying between them. Germline V CDR1 and CDR2: KGHDR, SFDVKD. This CDR3 is built from 16 residues. The CDR3 DNA follows: TGTGCCACCAGTGATTCGCGCCGGGGACTCTACAATGAGCAGTTCTTC. This sequence encodes CATSDSRRGLYNEQFF.

The chain uses TRBV19 and TRBJ2-7, with TRBD2 matching 10 bases. Germline loops: CDR1 LNHDA, CDR2 SQIVND (reference sequence). J gave up 3 bases and V 1 base, and 3 bases lay outside the gene matches. The CDR3 totals 15 residues. The CDR3 DNA sequence: TGTGCCAGTAGTATAGTCGGGACTAGCGACTACGAGCAGTACTTC. This translates into CASSIVGTSDYEQYF.

V usage is TRBV7-9 and J usage is TRBJ1-2; D is ambiguous. The CDR3 is 16 residues long. Germline CDR1 SEHNR, CDR2 FQNEAQ (reference sequence). Trimming took off 3 bases at V and 5 bases at J, with 19 bases between the two ends. The CDR3 DNA follows: TGTGCCAGCAGCTTCTCAATGGAAGACGCGAGGTATGGCTACACCTTC. Its translation is CASSFSMEDARYGYTF.

The chain links TRBV4-1 to TRBJ1-4; D remains ambiguous. The CDR3 has 13 amino acids. Deletions cut 3 bases from V and 5 bases from J, with 7 bases between. Germline-derived CDR1 and CDR2 are MGHRA and YSYEKL. CDR3: CASSHPENEKLFF. CDR3 nucleotide sequence: TGCGCCAGCAGCCACCCCGAGAATGAAAAACTGTTTTTT.

V is TRBV30 and J is TRBJ1-1; TRBD1 is a possible D gene (5 bases). The CDR3 extends over 14 amino acids. The germline gives CDR1 GTSNPN, CDR2 SVGIG (reference sequence). V was trimmed by 8 bases and J by 1 base, leaving 17 bases between them. The CDR3 DNA sequence: TGTGCCCTGCTCCGGGGGTGGGGGAACACTGAAGCTTTCTTT. Translating it yields CALLRGWGNTEAFF.

This clone occurred once. The V call is TRBV12-5, the J call TRBJ1-5, with D hard to call. CDR1 and CDR2 from the germline V gene are LGHNT and FRNRAP. This CDR3 comprises 14 residues. V lost 7 bases and J 4 bases, leaving 14 bases between the germline ends. The CDR3 loop reads CASALFIENQPQHF. The CDR3 nucleotides read TGTGCTAGTGCCCTTTTTATTGAGAATCAGCCCCAGCATTTT.

The V and J genes are TRBV14 and TRBJ1-3; D is unclear. Germline CDR1 SGHDN, CDR2 FVKESK. Trimming cost V 2 bases and J 0 bases, with 8 bases left between them. The CDR3 has 15 amino acids. This CDR3 reads CASSQNSNSGNTIYF. The CDR3 coding sequence is TGTGCCAGCAGCCAAAACAGTAACTCTGGAAACACCATATATTTT.

The gene calls are TRBV3-1 (or the pseudogene TRBV3-2) and TRBJ2-7; the match to TRBD2 covers 8 bases. J gave up 7 bases and V 0 bases, and 8 bases lay outside the gene matches. This CDR3 spans 15 amino acids. The germline gives CDR1 LGHDT, CDR2 YNNKEL (reference sequence). CDR3 loop: CASSQEGREGREQYV. Here the CDR3 DNA reads TGTGCCAGCAGCCAAGAAGGCCGGGAGGGCCGTGAGCAGTACGTC.

The chain has TRBV18 and TRBJ2-3; 8 nucleotides agree with TRBD2. This CDR3 has 16 amino acids. Germline values: CDR1 KGHSH, CDR2 LQKENI. V was clipped by 7 bases and J by 4 bases; unmatched bases: 13. CDR3 in DNA: TGTGCCAGCTTTCCGACTAGCGCCCTGGTCGCAGATACGCAGTATTTT. It translates to CASFPTSALVADTQYF.

In DNA form, the CDR3 reads TGTGCCAGCGGCCGACAGGGAATGAACACTGAAGCTTTCTTT. Translating gives CASGRQGMNTEAFF. J is TRBJ1-1 and V is TRBV5-8; TRBD1 aligns across 7 bases. CDR3 length equals 14 residues. The V and J ends lost 7 bases and 0 bases, in that order; junction bases with no gene match: 6. Germline V gives CDR1 SGHTS, CDR2 YDEGEE.

The chain is built from TRBV7-3 and TRBJ1-2, with 9 bases matching TRBD1. V shed 2 bases, J shed 5 bases, and the junction held 3 bases outside the gene matches. Germline V lookup: CDR1 SGHTA, CDR2 FQGTGA. CDR3 length: 14 amino acids. This CDR3 is CASSLPDRGYGYTF. The CDR3 region has the DNA TGTGCCAGCAGCTTACCCGACAGGGGGTATGGCTACACCTTC.

This sequence joins TRBV6-1 and TRBJ1-2; 9 bases align to TRBD1. V lost 2 bases and J lost 5; bases outside the gene matches: 6. In germline, CDR1 is MNHNS, CDR2 SASEGT. This CDR3 has 15 amino acids. The chain's CDR3 is CASSETGTGLYGYTF. The CDR3 nucleotides are TGTGCCAGCAGTGAAACCGGGACAGGGTTATATGGCTACACCTTC.

The chain uses TRBV28 and TRBJ1-5, with 7 bases matching TRBD1. With 5 bases clipped from V and 3 bases from J, the junction kept 16 bases outside the gene matches. CDR1 is MDHEN, CDR2 SYDVKM, per germline. CDR3 length: 18 residues. CDR3 region: CASSHSLRQGRANQPQHF. In DNA form, the CDR3 reads TGTGCCAGCAGTCATTCCCTCCGACAGGGTAGGGCCAATCAGCCCCAGCATTTT.